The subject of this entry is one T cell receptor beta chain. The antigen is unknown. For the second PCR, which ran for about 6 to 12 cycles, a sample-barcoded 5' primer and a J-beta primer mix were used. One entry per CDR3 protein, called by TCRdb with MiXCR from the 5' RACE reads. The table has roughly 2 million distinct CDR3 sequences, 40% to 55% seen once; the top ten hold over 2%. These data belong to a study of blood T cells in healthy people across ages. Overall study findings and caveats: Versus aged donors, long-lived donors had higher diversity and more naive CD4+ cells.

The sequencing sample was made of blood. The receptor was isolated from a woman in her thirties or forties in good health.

CDR3 in DNA: TGTGCCAGCAGACTAGGACCGGGACTAGCGGTCTACAATGAGCAGTTCTTC. Translating gives CASRLGPGLAVYNEQFF. This chain links TRBV6-6 with TRBJ2-1; 11 positions match TRBD2. V was pared by 6 bases and J by 3 bases, with 10 bases of the junction left unmatched. The CDR3 covers 17 residues. Germline CDR1 and CDR2: MNHNY and SVGAGI (reference sequence).